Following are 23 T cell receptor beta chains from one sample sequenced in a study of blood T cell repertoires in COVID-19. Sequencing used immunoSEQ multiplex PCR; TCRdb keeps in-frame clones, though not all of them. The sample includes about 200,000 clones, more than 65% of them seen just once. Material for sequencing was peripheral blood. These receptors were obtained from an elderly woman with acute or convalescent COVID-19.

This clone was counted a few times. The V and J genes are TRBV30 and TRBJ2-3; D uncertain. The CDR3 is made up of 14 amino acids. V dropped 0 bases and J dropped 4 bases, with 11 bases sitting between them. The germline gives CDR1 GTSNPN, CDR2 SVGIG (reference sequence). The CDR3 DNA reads TGTGCCTGGAGTGTAAAGCGAGTCGCAGATACGCAGTATTTT. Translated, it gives CAWSVKRVADTQYF.

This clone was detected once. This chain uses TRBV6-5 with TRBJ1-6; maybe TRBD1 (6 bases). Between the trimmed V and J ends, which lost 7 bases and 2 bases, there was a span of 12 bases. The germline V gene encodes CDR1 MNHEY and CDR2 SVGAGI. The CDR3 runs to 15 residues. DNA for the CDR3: TGTGCCAGCACCACCGGACAGCCCTATAATTCACCCCTCCACTTT. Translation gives CASTTGQPYNSPLHF.

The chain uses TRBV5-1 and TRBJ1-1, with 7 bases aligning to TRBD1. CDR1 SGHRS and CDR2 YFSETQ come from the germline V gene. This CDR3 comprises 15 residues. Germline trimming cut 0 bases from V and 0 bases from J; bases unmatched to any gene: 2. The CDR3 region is CASSLEGTVNTEAFF. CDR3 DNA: TGCGCCAGCAGCTTGGAGGGGACAGTGAACACTGAAGCTTTCTTT.

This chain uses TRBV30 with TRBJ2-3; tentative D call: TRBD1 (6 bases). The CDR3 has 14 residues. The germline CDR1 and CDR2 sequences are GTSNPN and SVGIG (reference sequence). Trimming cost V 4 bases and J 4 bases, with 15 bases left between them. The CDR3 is CAWKMGRGSDTQYF. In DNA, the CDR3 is TGTGCCTGGAAGATGGGCAGGGGCTCAGATACGCAGTATTTT.

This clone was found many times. As DNA, the CDR3 is TGCGCCAGCAGGCCCGCGCCAGAAGGGGGCACTGAAGCTTTCTTT. Translated, it gives CASRPAPEGGTEAFF. This rearrangement joins TRBV4-1 to TRBJ1-1; D is possibly TRBD1 (6 bases). V was trimmed by 6 bases and J by 4 bases, leaving 18 bases between them. The CDR3 runs 15 residues. The V gene's germline CDR1 is MGHRA and CDR2 YSYEKL.

CDR3 nucleotide sequence: TGTGCCACCAGCATAGCGGGAGGCCCCTCGGAGACCCAGTACTTC. Protein product: CATSIAGGPSETQYF. The genes are TRBV15 and TRBJ2-5; 10 nucleotides match TRBD2. Germline V gene data show CDR1 as LNHNV and CDR2 as YYDKDF (reference sequence). Unmatched junction bases numbered 7, after V lost 4 bases and J lost 5 bases. This CDR3 is 15 amino acids long.

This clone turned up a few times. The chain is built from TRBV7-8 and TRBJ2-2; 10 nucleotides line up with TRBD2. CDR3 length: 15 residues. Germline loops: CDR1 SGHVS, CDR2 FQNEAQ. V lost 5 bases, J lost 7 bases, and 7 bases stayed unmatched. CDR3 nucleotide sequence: TGTGCCAGCAGCACAAGCGGGGGGGTAGGCGGGGAGCTGTTTTTT. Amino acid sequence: CASSTSGGVGGELFF.

CDR3 DNA: TGTGCCACCAGTGATCCCCGGTGGGGGGCCAACGTCCTGACTTTC. Its translation is CATSDPRWGANVLTF. This sequence joins TRBV24-1 and TRBJ2-6; D gene unclear. In germline, CDR1 is KGHDR, CDR2 SFDVKD. V lost 3 bases and J lost 4, with 9 bases in between. The CDR3 consists of 15 residues.

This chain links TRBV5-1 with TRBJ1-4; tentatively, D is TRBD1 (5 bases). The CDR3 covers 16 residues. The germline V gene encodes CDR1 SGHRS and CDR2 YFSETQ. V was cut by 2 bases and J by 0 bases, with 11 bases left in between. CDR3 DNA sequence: TGCGCCAGCAGCTTTGGGCAGGGAACAACTAATGAAAAACTGTTTTTT. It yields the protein CASSFGQGTTNEKLFF.

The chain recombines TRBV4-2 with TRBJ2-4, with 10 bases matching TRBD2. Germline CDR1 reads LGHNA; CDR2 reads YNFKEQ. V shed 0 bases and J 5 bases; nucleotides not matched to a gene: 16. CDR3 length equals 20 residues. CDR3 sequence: CASSQDSLAGTGFRENIQYF. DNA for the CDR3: TGTGCCAGCAGCCAAGATTCACTAGCGGGGACGGGGTTTCGGGAAAACATTCAGTACTTC.

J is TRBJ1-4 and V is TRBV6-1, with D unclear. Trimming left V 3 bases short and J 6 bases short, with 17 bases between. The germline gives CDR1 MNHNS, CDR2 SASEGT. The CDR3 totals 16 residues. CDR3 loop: CASSDPGLGNDEKLFF. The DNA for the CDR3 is TGTGCCAGCAGTGACCCCGGACTCGGTAATGATGAAAAACTGTTTTTT.

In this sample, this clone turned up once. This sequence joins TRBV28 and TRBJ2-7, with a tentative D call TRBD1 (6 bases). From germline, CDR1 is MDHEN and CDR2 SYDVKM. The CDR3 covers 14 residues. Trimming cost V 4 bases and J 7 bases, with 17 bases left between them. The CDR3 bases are TGTGCCAGCAGTTCCCAGGGGACGGCTCAAGAGCAGTACTTC. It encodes CASSSQGTAQEQYF.

This chain's CDR3 is CASSQEPTGSGGEQYF. The CDR3 DNA is TGCGCCAGCAGCCAAGAACCAACAGGGAGTGGAGGCGAGCAGTACTTC. V and J are TRBV4-1 and TRBJ2-7; possibly TRBD1 for D (6 bases). CDR3 size: 16 residues. Germline CDR1 is MGHRA and CDR2 is YSYEKL. Trimming removed 0 bases from V and 6 bases from J, with 18 bases in between.

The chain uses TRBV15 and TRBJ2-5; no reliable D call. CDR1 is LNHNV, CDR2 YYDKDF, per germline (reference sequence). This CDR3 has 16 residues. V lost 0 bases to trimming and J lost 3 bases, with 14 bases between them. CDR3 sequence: CATSRDSAGWEETQYF. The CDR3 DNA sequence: TGTGCCACCAGCAGAGATTCGGCAGGTTGGGAAGAGACCCAGTACTTC.

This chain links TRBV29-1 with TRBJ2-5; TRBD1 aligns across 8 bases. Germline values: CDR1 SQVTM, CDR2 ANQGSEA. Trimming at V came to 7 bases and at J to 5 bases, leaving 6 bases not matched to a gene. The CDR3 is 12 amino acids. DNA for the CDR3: TGCAGCGGAAGCCGGGACAGGGAGACCCAGTACTTC. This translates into CSGSRDRETQYF.

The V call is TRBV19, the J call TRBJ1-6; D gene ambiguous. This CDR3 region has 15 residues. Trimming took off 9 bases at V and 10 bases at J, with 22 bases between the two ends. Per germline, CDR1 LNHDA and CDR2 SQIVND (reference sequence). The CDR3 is CASPPGPSLISPLHF. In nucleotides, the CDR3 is TGTGCCAGCCCCCCTGGGCCGAGCCTAATCTCACCCCTCCACTTT. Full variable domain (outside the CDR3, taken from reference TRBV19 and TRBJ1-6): DGGITQSPKYLFRKEGQNVTLSCEQNLNHDAMYWYRQDPGQGLRLIYYSQIVNDFQKGDIAEGYSVSREKKESFPLTVTSAQKNPTAFYLCASPPGPSLISPLHFGNGTRLTVT.

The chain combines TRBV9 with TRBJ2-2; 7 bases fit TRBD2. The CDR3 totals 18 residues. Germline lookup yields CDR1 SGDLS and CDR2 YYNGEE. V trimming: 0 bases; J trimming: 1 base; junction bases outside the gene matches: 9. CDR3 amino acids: CASSVGGRAGLNTGELFF. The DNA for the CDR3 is TGTGCCAGCAGCGTAGGGGGGAGAGCGGGACTGAACACCGGGGAGCTGTTTTTT.

CDR3 DNA: TGTGCCAGCAGCTCGAGGTGGAGATCGCAGGGTTACAATGAGCAGTTCTTC. Its translation is CASSSRWRSQGYNEQFF. The chain joins TRBV5-8 to TRBJ2-1; D is perhaps TRBD1 (5 bases). The V gene lost 3 bases and the J gene lost 4 bases, with 20 bases spanning the gap. This CDR3 has 17 residues. Per the germline V gene, CDR1 is SGHTS and CDR2 is YDEGEE.

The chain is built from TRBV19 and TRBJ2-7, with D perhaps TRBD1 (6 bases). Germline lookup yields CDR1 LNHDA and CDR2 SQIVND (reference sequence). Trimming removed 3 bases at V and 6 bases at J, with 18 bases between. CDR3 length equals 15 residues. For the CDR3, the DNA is TGTGCCAGTAGTATCCAACAGGGCCATGCGGGCGAGCAGTACTTC. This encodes CASSIQQGHAGEQYF.

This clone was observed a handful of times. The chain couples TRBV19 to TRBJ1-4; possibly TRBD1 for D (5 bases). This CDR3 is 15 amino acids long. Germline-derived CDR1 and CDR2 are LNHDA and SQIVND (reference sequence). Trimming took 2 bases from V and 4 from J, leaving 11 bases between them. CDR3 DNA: TGTGCCAGTAGTATAAGGGGTGAAGATAATGAAAAACTGTTTTTT. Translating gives CASSIRGEDNEKLFF.

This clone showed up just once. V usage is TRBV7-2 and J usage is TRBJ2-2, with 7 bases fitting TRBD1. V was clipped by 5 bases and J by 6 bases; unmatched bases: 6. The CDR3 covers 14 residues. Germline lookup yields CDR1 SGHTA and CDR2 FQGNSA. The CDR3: CASSQKQGSGELFF. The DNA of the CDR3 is TGTGCCAGCAGCCAGAAACAGGGGTCCGGGGAGCTGTTTTTT.

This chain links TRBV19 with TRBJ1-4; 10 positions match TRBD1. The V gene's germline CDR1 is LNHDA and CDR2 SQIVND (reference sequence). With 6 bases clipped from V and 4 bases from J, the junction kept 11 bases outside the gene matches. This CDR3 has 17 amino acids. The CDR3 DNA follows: TGTGCCAGTAGCTCCAGACAGGGGGCGCACGGTAATGAAAAACTGTTTTTT. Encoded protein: CASSSRQGAHGNEKLFF.

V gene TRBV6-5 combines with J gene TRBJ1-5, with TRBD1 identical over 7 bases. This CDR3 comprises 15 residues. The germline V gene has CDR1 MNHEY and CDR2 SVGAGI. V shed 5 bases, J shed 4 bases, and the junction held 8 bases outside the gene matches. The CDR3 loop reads CASSQDRSGNQPQHF. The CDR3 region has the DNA TGTGCCAGCAGTCAGGACAGGTCTGGGAATCAGCCCCAGCATTTT.